The 10 T cell receptor beta chains below were found in one sample sequenced in a study of shared clonotypes between healthy human individuals. Assay used: immunoSEQ multiplex PCR; TCRdb lists only in-frame clones, some missing. The table includes 2 million to 2.5 million clones, 93% detected once. Sample: naive CD4+ T cells from PBMCs. The subset was: CD45RA+ positively selected. The receptors were sampled from a man aged 18 to 30 in good health. Some clones in this sample may be carry-over from other donors' samples.

The rearrangement links TRBV6-1 to TRBJ2-3; 11 bases match TRBD2. CDR3 size: 16 residues. With V trimmed by 4 bases and J by 6 bases, 9 bases remained unmatched. Germline CDR1 MNHNS, CDR2 SASEGT. CDR3 in amino acids: CASSGGNLAGGDTQYF. The CDR3 coding sequence is TGTGCCAGCAGTGGCGGGAATCTAGCGGGAGGTGATACGCAGTATTTT.

The CDR3 loop reads CASSQVSGSRIYEQYF. The DNA of the CDR3 is TGTGCCAGCAGCCAAGTGAGCGGGAGTAGGATCTACGAGCAGTACTTC. V gene TRBV14 combines with J gene TRBJ2-7, with 8 positions matching TRBD2. Trimming at V came to 1 base and at J to 3 bases, leaving 8 bases not matched to a gene. The CDR3 covers 16 residues. Germline CDR1 reads SGHDN; CDR2 reads FVKESK.

In regard to this clone: The sample has other DNA sequences that encode this CDR3 too. The V gene is TRBV5-1, the J gene TRBJ2-1; D is possibly TRBD2 (6 bases). Germline lookup yields CDR1 SGHRS and CDR2 YFSETQ. The CDR3 totals 15 residues. The V gene lost 4 bases and the J gene lost 1 base, with 12 bases spanning the gap. The CDR3 here is CASSPTSGSYNEQFF. In DNA, the CDR3 is TGCGCCAGCAGCCCGACTAGTGGTTCCTACAATGAGCAGTTCTTC.

The V call is TRBV2, the J call TRBJ2-1, with 9 bases fitting TRBD1. The CDR3 consists of 15 residues. The germline gives CDR1 SNHLY, CDR2 FYNNEI. The V segment lost 7 bases and the J segment 2 bases; nucleotides outside the gene matches: 6. As DNA, the CDR3 is TGTGCCAGCACCCCCGGGACAGGGCCCTACAATGAGCAGTTCTTC. Translated, it gives CASTPGTGPYNEQFF.

J is TRBJ1-5 and V is TRBV28; TRBD1 matches 7 bases. With 8 bases clipped from V and 4 bases from J, the junction kept 11 bases outside the gene matches. CDR3 size: 15 residues. Germline V CDR1 and CDR2: MDHEN, SYDVKM. CDR3: CASGFRDSYNQPQHF. The CDR3 DNA sequence: TGTGCCAGCGGATTTCGGGACAGCTATAATCAGCCCCAGCATTTT.

The rearrangement uses TRBV7-3 and TRBJ2-7; 9 bases fit TRBD2. Germline lookup yields CDR1 SGHTA and CDR2 FQGTGA. This CDR3 is built from 16 residues. The J segment lost 2 bases and the V segment lost 3 bases, leaving 8 bases of the junction unmatched. The CDR3 spells CASSLGEASGAYEQYF. As DNA, the CDR3 is TGTGCCAGCAGCTTGGGAGAGGCTAGCGGGGCCTACGAGCAGTACTTC.

The rearrangement links TRBV29-1 to TRBJ2-2, with a weak D call TRBD1 (5 bases). CDR1 is SQVTM, CDR2 ANQGSEA, per germline. CDR3 size: 15 residues. Trimming took 2 bases from V and 7 from J, leaving 17 bases between them. In DNA form, the CDR3 reads TGCAGCGTTGAACTGCCAGGGTCAAGAGACGGGGAGCTGTTTTTT. Its protein product is CSVELPGSRDGELFF.

This clone was seen a single time. The V call is TRBV29-1, the J call TRBJ2-7; D is unclear. The germline V gene encodes CDR1 SQVTM and CDR2 ANQGSEA. CDR3 length: 13 amino acids. V was trimmed by 0 bases and J by 6 bases, leaving 12 bases between them. CDR3 nucleotide sequence: TGCAGCGTTGAAGATAAAGGGTCTCTCGAGCAGTACTTC. It specifies CSVEDKGSLEQYF.

This clone was found a few times. This sequence joins TRBV28 and TRBJ1-5; 7 nucleotides line up with TRBD1. In germline, CDR1 is MDHEN, CDR2 SYDVKM. This CDR3 has 11 residues. CDR3 sequence reads: CTTGEGRPQHF. The CDR3 bases are TGTACTACAGGGGAAGGTCGGCCCCAGCATTTT.

In this sample, this clone turned up a few times. The chain carries TRBV30 and TRBJ1-1; TRBD1 agrees at 10 bases. V was clipped by 4 bases and J by 6 bases; unmatched bases: 8. The CDR3 is made up of 14 amino acids. CDR1 and CDR2 (germline): GTSNPN, SVGIG (reference sequence). The CDR3 sequence is CAWTRGDRGAEAFF. CDR3 coding DNA: TGTGCCTGGACACGCGGGGACAGGGGCGCTGAAGCTTTCTTT.